This entry describes one T cell receptor (beta chain). Its antigen remains unknown. In the PCR, 60 Vbeta and 13 Jbeta primers were used. Clones were read by immunoSEQ multiplex PCR, and TCRdb kept only the in-frame ones, dropping some. The data contain some 110,000 clones, over 75% of them seen just once; the ten biggest clones take up 9.5% to 15%. This sample was included in a study of cytomegalovirus exposure and HLA in healthy donors. Whole-study results and caveats: Presence/absence analyses assumed roughly uniform sequencing depth across donors.

The CDR3 length is 18 residues. Trimming took 3 bases from V and 2 from J, leaving 23 bases between them. Germline-derived CDR1 and CDR2 are SNHLY and FYNNEI. Although they were nominally healthy when sampled, donors likely had unrecorded immune exposures. The sequenced sample consisted of PBMCs. The receptor was derived from a woman in her 40s in good health and CMV-seropositive. V usage is TRBV2 and J usage is TRBJ2-7; a weak D match, TRBD2 (5 bases). The CDR3 nucleotides are TGTGCCAGCAGTGACCACCCAGGAGGAGGCTTATCGACCTACGAGCAGTACTTC. It encodes CASSDHPGGGLSTYEQYF.